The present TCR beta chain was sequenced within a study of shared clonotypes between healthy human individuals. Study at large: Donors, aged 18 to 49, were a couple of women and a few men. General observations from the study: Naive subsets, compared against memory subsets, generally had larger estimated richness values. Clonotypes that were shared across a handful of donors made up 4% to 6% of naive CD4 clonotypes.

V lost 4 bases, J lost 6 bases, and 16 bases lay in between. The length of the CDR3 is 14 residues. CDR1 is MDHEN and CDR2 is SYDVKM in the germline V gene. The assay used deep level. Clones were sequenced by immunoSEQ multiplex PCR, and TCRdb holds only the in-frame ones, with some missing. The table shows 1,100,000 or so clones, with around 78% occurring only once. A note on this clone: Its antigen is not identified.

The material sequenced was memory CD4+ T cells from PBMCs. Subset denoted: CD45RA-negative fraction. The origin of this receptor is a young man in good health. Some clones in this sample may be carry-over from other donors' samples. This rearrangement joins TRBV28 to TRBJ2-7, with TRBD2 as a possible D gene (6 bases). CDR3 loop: CASSSPGLPSEQYF. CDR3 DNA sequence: TGTGCCAGCAGTTCCCCGGGACTCCCCAGCGAGCAGTACTTC.